This T cell receptor beta chain was profiled in a study of cytotoxic CD8 clonotypes in ibrutinib-treated CLL. Study context: Included were 11 relapsed/refractory and over 14 treatment-naive patients, of whom 17 were IGHV unmutated. Across samples, productive templates numbered roughly 230,000 and productive rearrangements reached around 98,000 on average.

Profiling relied on immunoSEQ multiplex PCR, and the TCRdb table lists in-frame clones only, not all of them. This table holds tens of thousands of clones, 49% found once. General study findings and limits: Circulating CD8+ T-cell counts were tracked by baseline clonality, which exceeded that of age-matched healthy donors.

A note on this clone: Its antigen remains unidentified.

TCR beta library input comprised roughly 1.9 micrograms of genomic DNA from cryopreserved PBMCs. After removal of 4 bases from V and 5 bases from J, the junction contained 8 bases not matched to a gene. Germline values: CDR1 SNHLY, CDR2 FYNNEI. The CDR3 is 15 residues long. The chain uses TRBV2 and TRBJ1-5, with 7 nucleotides matching TRBD1. Here the sequenced sample was PBMCs, taken before ibrutinib treatment. The receptor comes from a human donor with chronic lymphocytic leukemia. CDR3 in DNA: TGTGCCAGCAGTGGACAGGGAATTCGCGATCAGCCCCAGCATTTT. Protein sequence: CASSGQGIRDQPQHF.